One sample yielded the 3 T cell receptor beta chains listed below, sequenced in a study of blood T cell repertoires in COVID-19 (dated by TCRdb to 2018 to 2020). The library was made by the immunoSEQ multiplex PCR assay. In its TCRdb copy, this immuneACCESS table keeps in-frame sequences only and misses some clones. Where compared with another copy, unresolved V genes explain less than half of these, and the others have no known cause. This sample lists around 220,000 clones; over 75% were detected once. 1.5% to 2% of the sample comes from the top ten. The sequenced sample consisted of peripheral blood. These receptors all stem from a man in his forties with active or convalescent COVID-19.

The V gene is TRBV7-8, the J gene TRBJ1-6; perhaps TRBD1 as D (6 bases). Germline CDR1 and CDR2: SGHVS and FQNEAQ. Trimming took 5 bases from V and 10 from J, leaving 15 bases between them. CDR3 length: 14 amino acids. CDR3 DNA sequence: TGTGCCAGCAGCGACACAGGGATTTGGTCACCCCTCCACTTT. This codes for CASSDTGIWSPLHF.

This clone showed up just a few times. This rearrangement joins TRBV5-4 to TRBJ1-3; 9 bases fit TRBD1. Trimming removed 0 bases from V and 4 bases from J; junction bases left unmatched: 5. CDR1 is SGHNT and CDR2 is YYREEE in the germline V gene (reference sequence). CDR3 size: 16 residues. CDR3 bases: TGTGCCAGCAGCTTGGGGGGGACAGGGTCAGGAAACACCATATATTTT. Translated, it gives CASSLGGTGSGNTIYF. Variable domain in full (rest from reference TRBV5-4 and TRBJ1-3): ETGVTQSPTHLIKTRGQQVTLRCSSQSGHNTVSWYQQALGQGPQFIFQYYREEENGRGNFPPRFSGLQFPNYSSELNVNALELDDSALYLCASSLGGTGSGNTIYFGEGSWLTVV.

The chain couples TRBV15 to TRBJ1-2, with TRBD1 identical over 8 bases. V shed 5 bases, J shed 2 bases, and the junction held 13 bases outside the gene matches. The CDR3 covers 17 residues. Germline-derived CDR1 and CDR2 are LNHNV and YYDKDF (reference sequence). The CDR3 region has the DNA TGTGCCACCAGCGTACTGACGGTGACAGGGGAGAACTATGGCTACACCTTC. It encodes CATSVLTVTGENYGYTF.